By share, the clone carrying this TCR beta chain counts as medium-sized. Trimming stripped 3 bases from V and 2 bases from J, with 13 bases between. Germline loops: CDR1 SNHLY, CDR2 FYNNEI. The CDR3 is made up of 16 amino acids. Using immunoSEQ multiplex PCR, the repertoire was profiled, and TCRdb retains in-frame clones only, with some absent. The data show around 110,000 clones, roughly 83% seen once. The sample originates from a study of blood T cell repertoires in COVID-19. Study at large: Some COVID-19 samples were acute and others convalescent; all came from the United States, Italy and Spain. The cDNA or gDNA used as material had been derived from T cells, B-cell-depleted T cells, or PBMCs.

The sequence was obtained from a young man with acute or convalescent COVID-19. The rearrangement links TRBV2 to TRBJ2-2; maybe TRBD1 (5 bases). Material for sequencing was peripheral blood. Here the CDR3 reads CASSDPAGLNTGELFF. The CDR3 DNA reads TGTGCCAGCAGTGATCCCGCAGGGCTAAACACCGGGGAGCTGTTTTTT.